This entry describes one T cell receptor beta chain. This sample is part of a study of glioma-infiltrating T cells. TCR alpha and beta CDR3 regions were amplified from RNA using iRepertoire nested multiplex PCR. TCRdb itself ran the multiplex PCR reads through MiXCR, one entry per CDR3 protein. Here the sample spans fewer than 500,000 distinct CDR3 sequences, less than 50% being singletons. Germline trimming cut 1 base from V and 6 bases from J; bases unmatched to any gene: 5. This CDR3 comprises 14 residues. Germline loops: CDR1 LGHDT, CDR2 YNNKEL (reference sequence). Specimen: glioma tissue, nonneoplastic brain tissue, or PBMCs (not recorded which). The genes are TRBV3-1 and TRBJ1-2; 7 nucleotides line up with TRBD1. The receptor was isolated from a human donor with low-grade glioma or glioblastoma, undergoing nonglioma brain surgery, or in good health (not recorded which). The CDR3 here is CASSQGRGGNGYTF. CDR3 sequence (DNA): TGTGCCAGCAGCCAAGGAAGAGGGGGCAATGGCTACACCTTC.